The rows below give T cell receptor beta chains drawn from one sample of a study of blood T cells in healthy people across ages. TCRdb redid the calling of the 5' RACE reads with MiXCR, one entry per CDR3 protein. The sample lists around 940,000 distinct CDR3 sequences; roughly 51% were seen once. Material: blood. These TCRs come from a woman in her fifties or sixties in good health. CDR3s include the opening cysteine and the closing phenylalanine or tryptophan. A D gene is named only where the DNA matches it firmly. A row's size may be missing; if present it is once, few, many or a size class.

v_call: TRBV6-1
d_call: -
clone_size: once
cdr3_length: 16
j_call: TRBJ2-1
cdr3_nt: TGTGCCAGCAGTGAAACGGCGGGACTCCGCTGGAGTGAGCAGTTCTTC
cdr3_aa: CASSETAGLRWSEQFF

v_call: TRBV20-1
d_call: TRBD1
clone_size: few
cdr3_length: 14
j_call: TRBJ1-2
cdr3_nt: TGCAGTGCTAGAGTTCGGACAGGGGCCTATGGCTACACCTTC
cdr3_aa: CSARVRTGAYGYTF

v_call: TRBV5-1
d_call: -
clone_size: -
cdr3_length: 17
j_call: TRBJ2-3
cdr3_nt: TGCGCCAGCAGCTTGGCCGGAGGTGGGGTTGGCACAGATACGCAGTATTTT
cdr3_aa: CASSLAGGGVGTDTQYF

v_call: TRBV24-1
d_call: -
clone_size: -
cdr3_length: 14
j_call: TRBJ2-2
cdr3_nt: TGTGCCACCAGTGATTCTCTGTTTCTGTCGGAGCTGTTTTTT
cdr3_aa: CATSDSLFLSELFF

v_call: TRBV29-1
d_call: TRBD1
clone_size: once
cdr3_length: 15
j_call: TRBJ2-3
cdr3_nt: TGCAGCGTTGTGGAGACAGGGGGCACAGCAGATACGCAGTATTTT
cdr3_aa: CSVVETGGTADTQYF

v_call: TRBV7-9
d_call: -
clone_size: -
cdr3_length: 17
j_call: TRBJ2-1
cdr3_nt: TGTGCCAGCAGCCCAATGGGTAGTCTAAATTTCTACAATGAGCAGTTCTTC
cdr3_aa: CASSPMGSLNFYNEQFF

v_call: TRBV7-2
d_call: TRBD1
clone_size: -
cdr3_length: 15
j_call: TRBJ1-5
cdr3_nt: TGTGCCAGCAGCTTAGAGGGACAGGTTGGTCAGCCCCAGCATTTT
cdr3_aa: CASSLEGQVGQPQHF

v_call: TRBV7-9
d_call: -
clone_size: -
cdr3_length: 15
j_call: TRBJ2-1
cdr3_nt: TGTGCCAGCAAACGGACAGGAAGGACTAAGGATGAGCAGTTCTTC
cdr3_aa: CASKRTGRTKDEQFF

v_call: TRBV4-3
d_call: TRBD2
clone_size: -
cdr3_length: 18
j_call: TRBJ2-3
cdr3_nt: TGCGCCAGCAGCCAAGTACTTCAAGGCGGGAGTTTCGCAGATACGCAGTATTTT
cdr3_aa: CASSQVLQGGSFADTQYF

v_call: TRBV9
d_call: -
clone_size: -
cdr3_length: 15
j_call: TRBJ2-3
cdr3_nt: TGTGCCAGCAGCGGGGAGAGCGGATACACAGATACGCAGTATTTT
cdr3_aa: CASSGESGYTDTQYF

v_call: TRBV4-1
d_call: -
clone_size: -
cdr3_length: 15
j_call: TRBJ1-4
cdr3_nt: TGCGCCAGCAGCCAATCGGGACGGGTTAATGAAAAACTGTTTTTT
cdr3_aa: CASSQSGRVNEKLFF

v_call: TRBV12-3/TRBV12-4
d_call: TRBD1
clone_size: -
cdr3_length: 14
j_call: TRBJ2-1
cdr3_nt: TGTGCCAGCAGGCCGGGACAGGGCGACAATGAGCAGTTCTTC
cdr3_aa: CASRPGQGDNEQFF

v_call: TRBV29-1
d_call: -
clone_size: -
cdr3_length: 11
j_call: TRBJ2-1
cdr3_nt: TGCAGCGCCCTTGGCAACAATGGGCAGTTCTTC
cdr3_aa: CSALGNNGQFF

v_call: TRBV2
d_call: -
clone_size: -
cdr3_length: 13
j_call: TRBJ2-7
cdr3_nt: TGTGCCAGCAAGCAGATCTCCTACAATGAGCAGTACTTC
cdr3_aa: CASKQISYNEQYF

v_call: TRBV7-9
d_call: -
clone_size: -
cdr3_length: 15
j_call: TRBJ2-7
cdr3_nt: TGTGCCAGCAGCTTAGATTCAGACCCCTTGGGTGAGCAGTACTTC
cdr3_aa: CASSLDSDPLGEQYF

v_call: TRBV27
d_call: -
clone_size: -
cdr3_length: 16
j_call: TRBJ2-3
cdr3_nt: TGTGCCAGCAGACGCCAGCCTTTCTCTAGCACAGATACGCAGTATTTT
cdr3_aa: CASRRQPFSSTDTQYF

v_call: TRBV3-1
d_call: -
clone_size: -
cdr3_length: 15
j_call: TRBJ1-2
cdr3_nt: TGTGCCAGCAGCGAACACGGGGGGAACGACTATGGCTACACCTTC
cdr3_aa: CASSEHGGNDYGYTF

v_call: TRBV12-3/TRBV12-4
d_call: -
clone_size: few
cdr3_length: 13
j_call: TRBJ1-6
cdr3_nt: TGTGCCAGCAGTAGGACTGAAAATTCACCCCTCCACTTT
cdr3_aa: CASSRTENSPLHF

v_call: TRBV11-2
d_call: -
clone_size: -
cdr3_length: 16
j_call: TRBJ2-7
cdr3_nt: TGCGCCAGTAGCCAAGATGATCGGGCTCTCGATTACGAGCAGTACTTC
cdr3_aa: CASSQDDRALDYEQYF

v_call: TRBV20-1
d_call: -
clone_size: -
cdr3_length: 14
j_call: TRBJ2-7
cdr3_nt: TGCAGTGCTGAAAACAGGGTACGTTCCTACGAGCAGTACTTC
cdr3_aa: CSAENRVRSYEQYF

v_call: TRBV29-1
d_call: TRBD1
clone_size: -
cdr3_length: 11
j_call: TRBJ2-7
cdr3_nt: TGCAGCGGTACACAGGGGTGCGAGCAGTACTTC
cdr3_aa: CSGTQGCEQYF

v_call: TRBV7-2
d_call: -
clone_size: -
cdr3_length: 11
j_call: TRBJ2-3
cdr3_nt: TGTGCCAGCGGGGATTATTATACGCAGTATTTT
cdr3_aa: CASGDYYTQYF

v_call: TRBV28
d_call: -
clone_size: -
cdr3_length: 16
j_call: TRBJ2-4
cdr3_nt: TGTGCCAGCAGTTTAAAGGGAACGGGGACCAAAAACATTCAGTACTTC
cdr3_aa: CASSLKGTGTKNIQYF

v_call: TRBV29-1
d_call: TRBD1
clone_size: -
cdr3_length: 15
j_call: TRBJ1-2
cdr3_nt: TGCAGCGTCCCCGGGACAGGGGGCAGAGGCTATGGCTACACCTTC
cdr3_aa: CSVPGTGGRGYGYTF

v_call: TRBV19
d_call: -
clone_size: few
cdr3_length: 12
j_call: TRBJ1-2
cdr3_nt: TGTGCCAGTAGTATCCGCGGGGGAGGCTACACCTTC
cdr3_aa: CASSIRGGGYTF

v_call: TRBV20-1
d_call: -
clone_size: -
cdr3_length: 15
j_call: TRBJ2-3
cdr3_nt: TGCAGTGCTAGAGGCGAGGGAGCGCGGACAGATACGCAGTATTTT
cdr3_aa: CSARGEGARTDTQYF

v_call: TRBV12-3/TRBV12-4
d_call: -
clone_size: few
cdr3_length: 14
j_call: TRBJ2-7
cdr3_nt: TGTGCCAGCAGCCCGACCACCACAACCTACGAGCAGTACTTC
cdr3_aa: CASSPTTTTYEQYF

v_call: TRBV7-9
d_call: -
clone_size: -
cdr3_length: 14
j_call: TRBJ2-1
cdr3_nt: TGTGCCAGCAGCATTCAGACTAACTACAATGAGCAGTTCTTC
cdr3_aa: CASSIQTNYNEQFF

v_call: TRBV20-1
d_call: -
clone_size: -
cdr3_length: 13
j_call: TRBJ2-3
cdr3_nt: TGCAGTGCTAAAGACGGAAGAACAGATACGCAGTATTTT
cdr3_aa: CSAKDGRTDTQYF

v_call: TRBV20-1
d_call: TRBD2
clone_size: few
cdr3_length: 15
j_call: TRBJ2-7
cdr3_nt: TGCAGTGCTATGGGACTAGCGGGACGCACCGGGGAGCAGTACTTC
cdr3_aa: CSAMGLAGRTGEQYF

v_call: TRBV4-3
d_call: TRBD2
clone_size: few
cdr3_length: 16
j_call: TRBJ2-1
cdr3_nt: TGCGCCAGCAGCCAGCTTAGCGGGAGGGCCTACAATGAGCAGTTCTTC
cdr3_aa: CASSQLSGRAYNEQFF

v_call: TRBV5-1
d_call: -
clone_size: -
cdr3_length: 14
j_call: TRBJ1-6
cdr3_nt: TGCGCCAGCAGCTTGTCGTTCCAGAATTCACCCCTCCACTTT
cdr3_aa: CASSLSFQNSPLHF

v_call: TRBV7-2
d_call: TRBD1
clone_size: many
cdr3_length: 12
j_call: TRBJ2-7
cdr3_nt: TGTGCCAGCAGCTCTCACAGGGGCGAGCAGTACTTC
cdr3_aa: CASSSHRGEQYF

v_call: TRBV29-1
d_call: TRBD2
clone_size: -
cdr3_length: 13
j_call: TRBJ2-1
cdr3_nt: TGCAGCGTTGAGGGCCTAGCGGGGAATGAGCAGTTCTTC
cdr3_aa: CSVEGLAGNEQFF

v_call: TRBV12-3/TRBV12-4
d_call: -
clone_size: -
cdr3_length: 15
j_call: TRBJ1-4
cdr3_nt: TGTGCCAGTAGTCCCCCGGGACGGGGTAATGAAAAACTGTTTTTT
cdr3_aa: CASSPPGRGNEKLFF

v_call: TRBV5-6
d_call: -
clone_size: -
cdr3_length: 13
j_call: TRBJ2-7
cdr3_nt: TGTGCCAGCAGCTTGTGGATCTCCTACGAGCAGTACTTC
cdr3_aa: CASSLWISYEQYF

v_call: TRBV27
d_call: -
clone_size: few
cdr3_length: 14
j_call: TRBJ2-5
cdr3_nt: TGTGCCAGCAGTTTTGAGGCCCCCCCGCAGACCCAGTACTTC
cdr3_aa: CASSFEAPPQTQYF

v_call: TRBV20-1
d_call: -
clone_size: -
cdr3_length: 11
j_call: TRBJ2-7
cdr3_nt: TGCAGTGCCGGTTTGGGGAACGAGCAGTACTTC
cdr3_aa: CSAGLGNEQYF

v_call: TRBV27
d_call: -
clone_size: -
cdr3_length: 11
j_call: TRBJ2-3
cdr3_nt: TGTGCCAGCAGTTTTGGTGGGGCGCAGTATTTT
cdr3_aa: CASSFGGAQYF

v_call: TRBV6-2/TRBV6-3
d_call: TRBD1
clone_size: -
cdr3_length: 15
j_call: TRBJ2-1
cdr3_nt: TGTGCCAGCAGTTACTCGAGGACAGGGGTCGGTGAGCAGTTCTTC
cdr3_aa: CASSYSRTGVGEQFF

v_call: TRBV6-1
d_call: TRBD2
clone_size: once
cdr3_length: 17
j_call: TRBJ2-1
cdr3_nt: TGTGCCAGCAGTGGATTGACTAGCGGGAGGGCCTACAATGAGCAGTTCTTC
cdr3_aa: CASSGLTSGRAYNEQFF

v_call: TRBV7-2
d_call: TRBD2
clone_size: few
cdr3_length: 16
j_call: TRBJ2-5
cdr3_nt: TGTGCCAGCAGCACCGGACTAGTGGTTACTTTGGGGACCCAGTACTTC
cdr3_aa: CASSTGLVVTLGTQYF

v_call: TRBV7-2
d_call: -
clone_size: few
cdr3_length: 11
j_call: TRBJ2-3
cdr3_nt: TGTGCCACCAAGAAGGAGGGCGCGCAGTATTTT
cdr3_aa: CATKKEGAQYF

v_call: TRBV5-1
d_call: -
clone_size: few
cdr3_length: 15
j_call: TRBJ1-2
cdr3_nt: TGCGCCAGCAGCGAGGGACACAGTACGAACTATGGCTACACCTTC
cdr3_aa: CASSEGHSTNYGYTF

v_call: TRBV4-1
d_call: TRBD2
clone_size: few
cdr3_length: 17
j_call: TRBJ2-5
cdr3_nt: TGCGCCAGCAGCCAAGACTTGGGACTAGCGGAGCAAGAGACCCAGTACTTC
cdr3_aa: CASSQDLGLAEQETQYF

v_call: TRBV7-8
d_call: -
clone_size: -
cdr3_length: 15
j_call: TRBJ2-7
cdr3_nt: TGTGCCAGCAGCTTCCAGGTCAGCTCCTACAATGAGCAGTACTTC
cdr3_aa: CASSFQVSSYNEQYF

v_call: TRBV7-7
d_call: TRBD1
clone_size: -
cdr3_length: 15
j_call: TRBJ2-1
cdr3_nt: TGTGCCAGCAGCGAAACAGGGGCGTCCCCCAGTGAGCAGTTCTTC
cdr3_aa: CASSETGASPSEQFF

v_call: TRBV29-1
d_call: -
clone_size: few
cdr3_length: 12
j_call: TRBJ2-7
cdr3_nt: TGCAGCGTTCGGAGAACCGAAACGGAGCAGTACTTC
cdr3_aa: CSVRRTETEQYF

v_call: TRBV28
d_call: -
clone_size: -
cdr3_length: 15
j_call: TRBJ2-7
cdr3_nt: TGTGCCAGCAATCCCTTCAGGACAATCAACTACGAGCAGTACTTC
cdr3_aa: CASNPFRTINYEQYF

v_call: TRBV28
d_call: -
clone_size: -
cdr3_length: 15
j_call: TRBJ2-6
cdr3_nt: TGTGCCAGCAGTTTGGTCCGGGCCGGGGCCAACGTCCTGACTTTC
cdr3_aa: CASSLVRAGANVLTF

v_call: TRBV7-8
d_call: TRBD1
clone_size: -
cdr3_length: 20
j_call: TRBJ1-2
cdr3_nt: TGTGCCAGCAGCTTAACCTATCACGGACAGGGACCGGCCCGCGGGAGTGGCTACACCTTC
cdr3_aa: CASSLTYHGQGPARGSGYTF

v_call: TRBV10-3
d_call: TRBD2
clone_size: few
cdr3_length: 15
j_call: TRBJ2-1
cdr3_nt: TGTGCCATCACTGCGACTAGCGAGGCATACAATGAGCAGTTCTTC
cdr3_aa: CAITATSEAYNEQFF

v_call: TRBV4-2
d_call: TRBD2
clone_size: -
cdr3_length: 16
j_call: TRBJ2-3
cdr3_nt: TGTGCCAGCAGCCACGTACTAGCGGGAGAGAGAGATACGCAGTATTTT
cdr3_aa: CASSHVLAGERDTQYF

v_call: TRBV29-1
d_call: -
clone_size: once
cdr3_length: 18
j_call: TRBJ1-3
cdr3_nt: TGCAGCGTTGAAGATCGTTCAAGCCCCCGGAGCTCTGGAAACACCATATATTTT
cdr3_aa: CSVEDRSSPRSSGNTIYF

v_call: TRBV4-1
d_call: -
clone_size: -
cdr3_length: 16
j_call: TRBJ2-6
cdr3_nt: TGCGCCAGCAGCCGCGTAGCGATATCTGGGGCCAACGTCCTGACTTTC
cdr3_aa: CASSRVAISGANVLTF

v_call: TRBV27
d_call: -
clone_size: -
cdr3_length: 13
j_call: TRBJ2-7
cdr3_nt: TGTGCCAGTAGACCGGGACCAACCGACGAGCAGTACTTC
cdr3_aa: CASRPGPTDEQYF